The rows below give T cell receptor beta chains drawn from one sample of a study of cytomegalovirus exposure and HLA in healthy donors. Data came from immunoSEQ multiplex PCR; TCRdb stores just in-frame clones and leaves some out. The sample has 200,000 to 300,000 clones; 90% are singletons. Source material: PBMCs. Receptor source: a woman younger than 45 in good health and CMV-seronegative. CDR3s leave out the opening cysteine and the closing phenylalanine or tryptophan.

V	J	CDR3
TRBV18	TRBJ1-4	ASSSTGSEGEKLF
TRBV7-8	TRBJ1-1	ASSLAFRQGLTEAF
TRBV28	TRBJ2-7	ASSLTAYEQY
TRBV28	TRBJ1-1	ASSLGYSTEAF
TRBV28	TRBJ2-7	ASHGDGRAYEQY
TRBV4-1	TRBJ2-5	ASSQGDSQETQY
TRBV29-1	TRBJ2-1	SAPGLATGDEQF
TRBV28	TRBJ1-2	ASSPRTEFYGYT
TRBV6-1	TRBJ1-1	ASSETTVNPEAF
TRBV14	TRBJ2-7	ASSLGTGVNEQY
TRBV6-6	TRBJ2-1	ASQVDNEQF
TRBV29-1	TRBJ1-2	SVEDGSILLSGYT
TRBV7-9	TRBJ2-3	ASIGIITDTQY
TRBV19	TRBJ2-7	ASSSGLAPYEQY
TRBV6-1	TRBJ2-7	ASSGRLAGFYEQY
TRBV15	TRBJ2-3	ATSREASGSSTDTQY
TRBV27	TRBJ2-2	ASSLLKGWGQNTGELF
TRBV7-3	TRBJ2-1	ASSLGRGGSYNEQF
TRBV28	TRBJ2-3	ASSFRNTQY
TRBV11-3	TRBJ1-1	ASSSGGRNTEAF
TRBV30	TRBJ2-2	ATTSGGNTGELF
TRBV4-3	TRBJ2-1	ASSQDYSGRSHFNEQF
TRBV15	TRBJ2-1	ATREDSYNEQF
TRBV21-1	TRBJ1-2	ASRKRQRGARVSGYT
TRBV19	TRBJ2-3	ASSKRVADTQY
TRBV6-1	TRBJ2-7	ASSEFPSSYEQY
TRBV7-6	TRBJ2-2	ASSTDRYTGELF